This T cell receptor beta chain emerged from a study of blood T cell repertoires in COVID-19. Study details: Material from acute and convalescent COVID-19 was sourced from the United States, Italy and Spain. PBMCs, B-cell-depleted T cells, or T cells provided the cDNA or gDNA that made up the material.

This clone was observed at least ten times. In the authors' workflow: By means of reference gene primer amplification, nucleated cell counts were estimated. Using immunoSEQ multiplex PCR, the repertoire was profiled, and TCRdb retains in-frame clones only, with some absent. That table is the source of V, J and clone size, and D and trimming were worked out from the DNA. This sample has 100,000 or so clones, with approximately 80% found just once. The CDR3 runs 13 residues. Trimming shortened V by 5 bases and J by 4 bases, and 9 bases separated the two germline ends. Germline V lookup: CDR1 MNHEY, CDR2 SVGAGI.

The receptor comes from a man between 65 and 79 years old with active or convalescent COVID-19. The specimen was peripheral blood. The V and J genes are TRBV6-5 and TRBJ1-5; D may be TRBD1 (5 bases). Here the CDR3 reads CASSRQQNQPQHF. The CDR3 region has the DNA TGTGCCAGCAGTAGACAGCAAAATCAGCCCCAGCATTTT.